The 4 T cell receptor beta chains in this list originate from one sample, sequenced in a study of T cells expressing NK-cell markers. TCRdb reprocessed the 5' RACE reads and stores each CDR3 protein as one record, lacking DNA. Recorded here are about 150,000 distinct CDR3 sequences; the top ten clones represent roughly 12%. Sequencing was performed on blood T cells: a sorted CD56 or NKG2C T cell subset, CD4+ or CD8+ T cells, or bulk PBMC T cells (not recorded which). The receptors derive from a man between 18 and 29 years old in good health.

CDR3 region: CASSIEQGWGQETQYF. This sequence joins TRBV28 and TRBJ2-5; TCRdb selects TRBD1, and the lack of DNA leaves this call unchecked. The length of the CDR3 is 16 residues. CDR1 MDHEN and CDR2 SYDVKM come from the germline V gene.

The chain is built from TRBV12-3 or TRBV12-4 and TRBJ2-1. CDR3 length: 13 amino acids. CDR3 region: CASSPDGDNEQFF.

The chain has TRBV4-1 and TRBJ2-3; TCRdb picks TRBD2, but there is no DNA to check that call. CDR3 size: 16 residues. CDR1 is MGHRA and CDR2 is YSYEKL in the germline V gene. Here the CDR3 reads CASSQALAGEGDTQYF.

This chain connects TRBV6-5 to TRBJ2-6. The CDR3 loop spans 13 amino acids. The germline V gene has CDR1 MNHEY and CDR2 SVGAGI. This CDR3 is CASSNGGANVLTF.